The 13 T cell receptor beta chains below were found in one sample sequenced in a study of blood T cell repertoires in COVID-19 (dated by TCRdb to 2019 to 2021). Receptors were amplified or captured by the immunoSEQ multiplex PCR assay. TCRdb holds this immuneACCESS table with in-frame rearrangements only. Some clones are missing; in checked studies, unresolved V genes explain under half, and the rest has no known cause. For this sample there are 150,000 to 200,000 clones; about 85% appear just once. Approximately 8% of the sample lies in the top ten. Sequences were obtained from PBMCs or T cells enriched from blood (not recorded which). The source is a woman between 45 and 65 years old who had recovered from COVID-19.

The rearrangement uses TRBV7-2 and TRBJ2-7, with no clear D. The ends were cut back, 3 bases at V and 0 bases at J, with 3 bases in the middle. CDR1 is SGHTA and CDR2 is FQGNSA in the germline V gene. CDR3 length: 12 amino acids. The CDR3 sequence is CASSFSSYEQYF. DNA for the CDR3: TGTGCCAGCAGCTTCTCCTCCTACGAGCAGTACTTC.

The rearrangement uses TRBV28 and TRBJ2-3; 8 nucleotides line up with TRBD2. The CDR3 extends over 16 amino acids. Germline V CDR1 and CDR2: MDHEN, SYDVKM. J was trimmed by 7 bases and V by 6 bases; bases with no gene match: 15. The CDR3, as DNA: TGTGCCAGCAGAGCCGCGGGACTAGGTGGTGTGAATACGCAGTATTTT. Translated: CASRAAGLGGVNTQYF. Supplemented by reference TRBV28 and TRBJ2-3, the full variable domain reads DVKVTQSSRYLVKRTGEKVFLECVQDMDHENMFWYRQDPGLGLRLIYFSYDVKMKEKGDIPEGYSVSREKKERFSLILESASTNQTSMYLCASRAAGLGGVNTQYFGPGTRLTVL.

The CDR3 DNA follows: TGTGCCAGCAGTTACGGGTCGGGTCTCCCGACCTGGGCTTTCTTT. Translating gives CASSYGSGLPTWAFF. The V and J genes are TRBV6-5 and TRBJ1-1; D not certain. V lost 2 bases, J lost 11 bases, and 21 bases lay in between. Germline V lookup: CDR1 MNHEY, CDR2 SVGAGI. The length of the CDR3 is 15 residues.

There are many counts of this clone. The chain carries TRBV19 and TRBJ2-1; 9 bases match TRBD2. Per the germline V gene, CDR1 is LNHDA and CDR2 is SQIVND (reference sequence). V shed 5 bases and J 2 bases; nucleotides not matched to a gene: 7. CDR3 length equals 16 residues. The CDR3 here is CASSPGGRATYNEQFF. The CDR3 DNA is TGTGCCAGTAGTCCGGGCGGGAGGGCCACCTACAATGAGCAGTTCTTC.

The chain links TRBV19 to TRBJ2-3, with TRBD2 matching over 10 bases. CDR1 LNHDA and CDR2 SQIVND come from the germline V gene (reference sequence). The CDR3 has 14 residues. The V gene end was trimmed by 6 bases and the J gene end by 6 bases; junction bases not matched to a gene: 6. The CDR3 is CASSGLAVPDTQYF. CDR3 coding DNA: TGTGCCAGTAGCGGACTAGCGGTACCTGATACGCAGTATTTT.

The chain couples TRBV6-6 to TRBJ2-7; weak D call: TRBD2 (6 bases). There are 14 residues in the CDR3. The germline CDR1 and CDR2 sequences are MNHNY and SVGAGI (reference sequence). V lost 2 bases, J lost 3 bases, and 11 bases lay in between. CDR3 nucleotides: TGTGCCAGCAGTTACAGGGAGGAAGTCTACGAGCAGTACTTC. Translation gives CASSYREEVYEQYF.

CDR3 sequence (DNA): TGCGCCAGCAGCTTTGGTCAGGGGGCAAACACAGATACGCAGTATTTT. It is translated as CASSFGQGANTDTQYF. The J gene is TRBJ2-3, the V gene TRBV5-1; 8 bases line up with TRBD1. CDR1 SGHRS and CDR2 YFSETQ come from the germline V gene. The CDR3 sequence is 16 residues long. The V and J ends lost 2 bases and 2 bases, in that order; junction bases with no gene match: 7.

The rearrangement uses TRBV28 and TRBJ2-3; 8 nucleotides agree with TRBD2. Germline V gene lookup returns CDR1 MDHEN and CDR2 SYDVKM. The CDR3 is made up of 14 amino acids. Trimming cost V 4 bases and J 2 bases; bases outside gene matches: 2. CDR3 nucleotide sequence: TGTGCCAGCAGTTCGGGGGGGCTCACAGATACGCAGTATTTT. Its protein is CASSSGGLTDTQYF. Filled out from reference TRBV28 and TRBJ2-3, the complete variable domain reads DVKVTQSSRYLVKRTGEKVFLECVQDMDHENMFWYRQDPGLGLRLIYFSYDVKMKEKGDIPEGYSVSREKKERFSLILESASTNQTSMYLCASSSGGLTDTQYFGPGTRLTVL.

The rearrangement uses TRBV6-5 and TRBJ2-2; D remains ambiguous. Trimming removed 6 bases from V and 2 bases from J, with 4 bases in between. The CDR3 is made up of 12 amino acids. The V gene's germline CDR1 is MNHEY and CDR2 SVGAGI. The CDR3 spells CASSLNTGELFF. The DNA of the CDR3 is TGTGCCAGCAGCCTCAACACCGGGGAGCTGTTTTTT.

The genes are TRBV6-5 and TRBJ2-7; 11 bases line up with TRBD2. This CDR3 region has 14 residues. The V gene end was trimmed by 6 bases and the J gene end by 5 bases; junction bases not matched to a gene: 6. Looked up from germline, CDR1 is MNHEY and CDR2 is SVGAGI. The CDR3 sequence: CASRSLAGGDEQYF. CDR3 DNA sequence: TGTGCCAGCAGGTCGCTAGCGGGAGGAGACGAGCAGTACTTC.

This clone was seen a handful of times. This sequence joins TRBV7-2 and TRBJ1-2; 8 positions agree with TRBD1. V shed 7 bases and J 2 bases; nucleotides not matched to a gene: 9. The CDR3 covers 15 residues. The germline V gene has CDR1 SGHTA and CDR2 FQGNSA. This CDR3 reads CASNPGGGANYGYTF. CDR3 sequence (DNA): TGTGCCAGCAACCCAGGGGGCGGGGCCAACTATGGCTACACCTTC.

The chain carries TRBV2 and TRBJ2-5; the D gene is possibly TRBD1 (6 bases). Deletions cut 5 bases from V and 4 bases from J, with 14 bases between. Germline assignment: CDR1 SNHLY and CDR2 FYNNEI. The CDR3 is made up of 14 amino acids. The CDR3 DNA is TGTGCCAGCAGTAAGGACAGCCGGGCAGAGACCCAGTACTTC. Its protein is CASSKDSRAETQYF.

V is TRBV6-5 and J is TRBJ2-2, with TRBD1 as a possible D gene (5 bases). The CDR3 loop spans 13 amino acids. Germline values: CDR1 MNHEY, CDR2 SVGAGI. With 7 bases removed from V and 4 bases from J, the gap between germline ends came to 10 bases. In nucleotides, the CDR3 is TGTGCCAGCATGGGGCACATCACCGGGGAGCTGTTTTTT. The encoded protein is CASMGHITGELFF.